This T cell receptor (beta chain) appears in the sequencing data of a study of OX40 agonist ivuxolimab in advanced cancers. Sequencing was performed with immunoSEQ multiplex PCR; in TCRdb, only in-frame clones are kept and a portion is missing. The sample lists tens of thousands of clones, 88% occurring once. In germline, CDR1 is MDHEN, CDR2 SYDVKM. V lost 6 bases, J lost 3 bases, and 10 bases stayed unmatched. The CDR3 runs 15 residues. Autoimmune disease history or systemic immunosuppression led to patient exclusion. The clonotype was recovered from an adult with an advanced solid tumor such as melanoma, head and neck, liver or kidney cancer. This rearrangement joins TRBV28 to TRBJ2-5; the match to TRBD1 covers 7 bases. The sample consisted of CD4+ or CD8+ T cells sorted from blood, taken in a trial of the OX40 agonist ivuxolimab. The CDR3 spells CASSPYTGTEETQYF. The CDR3 DNA is TGTGCCAGCAGCCCCTACACCGGGACAGAAGAGACCCAGTACTTC.